These T cell receptor beta chains were read from a single sample in a study of T-cell reconstitution after alpha-beta-depleted transplantation in children. MiXCR, applied by TCRdb to the PCR reads, yields one record per CDR3 protein. The sample shows about 17,000 distinct CDR3 sequences, about an eighth of them seen only once. Source: PBMCs, mostly from graft donor cells, taken 180 days after TCRalphabeta/CD19-depleted stem cell transplant. The receptors shown here come from a boy younger than two who had a stem cell transplant for Wiskott-Aldrich syndrome, so the T cells may come from the graft donor. The CDR3 runs from the conserved cysteine through the conserved F or W. A D gene is named only where the DNA matches it firmly. Clone size is stated in some rows and not others, as once, few, many or a class when expanded.

d_call: TRBD1
clone_size: few
v_call: TRBV12-3/TRBV12-4
j_call: TRBJ1-5
cdr3_nt: TGTGCCAGCAGTACGGGACAGGGGTCGGTCAGCAATCAGCCCCAGCATTTT
cdr3_aa: CASSTGQGSVSNQPQHF

d_call: -
clone_size: few
v_call: TRBV7-2
j_call: TRBJ2-5
cdr3_nt: TGTGCCAGCAGACTTTGGGGGGGGCCCCAAGAGACCCAGTACTTC
cdr3_aa: CASRLWGGPQETQYF

d_call: -
clone_size: few
v_call: TRBV19
j_call: TRBJ1-5
cdr3_nt: TGTGCCACCTCATCAAGGGGGTATAATCAGCCCCAGCATTTT
cdr3_aa: CATSSRGYNQPQHF

d_call: TRBD1
clone_size: many
v_call: TRBV7-9
j_call: TRBJ2-2
cdr3_nt: TGTGCCAGCAGCTCGACCGCGCGGACAGGAACTTCCCGACGGGAGCTGTTTTTT
cdr3_aa: CASSSTARTGTSRRELFF

d_call: -
clone_size: -
v_call: TRBV20-1
j_call: TRBJ2-3
cdr3_nt: TGCAGTGCTAGGGGGACCCTCACAGATACGCAGTATTTT
cdr3_aa: CSARGTLTDTQYF

d_call: -
clone_size: few
v_call: TRBV28
j_call: TRBJ1-2
cdr3_nt: TGTGCCAGCAGTCCTACAGGGTCCTATGGCTACACCTTC
cdr3_aa: CASSPTGSYGYTF

d_call: -
clone_size: many
v_call: TRBV28
j_call: TRBJ2-1
cdr3_nt: TGTGCCAGCAGTTGGCGGTGGGAAAATGAGCAGTTCTTC
cdr3_aa: CASSWRWENEQFF

d_call: TRBD1
clone_size: many
v_call: TRBV7-9
j_call: TRBJ1-2
cdr3_nt: TGTGCCAGCAGCTTCATACAGGGGGCGGGATATGGCTACACCTTC
cdr3_aa: CASSFIQGAGYGYTF

d_call: -
clone_size: few
v_call: TRBV20-1
j_call: TRBJ2-1
cdr3_nt: TGCAGTGCTAGAGATGCGGATGAGCAGTTCTTC
cdr3_aa: CSARDADEQFF

d_call: -
clone_size: few
v_call: TRBV21-1
j_call: TRBJ2-1
cdr3_nt: TGTGCCAGCAGCCCCTATCCCCCCACTAGGGACAGCGATGAGCAGTTCTTC
cdr3_aa: CASSPYPPTRDSDEQFF

d_call: -
clone_size: few
v_call: TRBV10-3
j_call: TRBJ1-3
cdr3_nt: TGTGCCATCAGTCCAGGGTACTCTGGAAACACCATATATTTT
cdr3_aa: CAISPGYSGNTIYF

d_call: -
clone_size: many
v_call: TRBV4-1
j_call: TRBJ2-1
cdr3_nt: TGCGCCAGCAGCCAACACAGGGAGCAGTTCTTC
cdr3_aa: CASSQHREQFF

d_call: -
clone_size: few
v_call: TRBV12-3/TRBV12-4
j_call: TRBJ2-3
cdr3_nt: TGTGCCAGCAGTCCAAGACTAGTAGGGACAGATACGCAGTATTTT
cdr3_aa: CASSPRLVGTDTQYF

d_call: -
clone_size: many
v_call: TRBV7-9
j_call: TRBJ1-1
cdr3_nt: TGTGCCAGCAGTCAAGCTCAGATTGCAGGAGCTTTCTTT
cdr3_aa: CASSQAQIAGAFF

d_call: TRBD1
clone_size: -
v_call: TRBV11-1
j_call: TRBJ2-3
cdr3_nt: TGTGCCAGCAGCTTACGGGGACAGAGGTTCGGACGCACAGATACGCAGTATTTT
cdr3_aa: CASSLRGQRFGRTDTQYF

d_call: -
clone_size: many
v_call: TRBV10-3
j_call: TRBJ2-3
cdr3_nt: TGTGCCATCAGTGAGGGGGGGACTGTACCCACAGATACGCAGTATTTT
cdr3_aa: CAISEGGTVPTDTQYF

d_call: -
clone_size: -
v_call: TRBV6-4
j_call: TRBJ2-1
cdr3_nt: TGTGCCAGCAGTCCAGAATTTACCTCCTACAATGAGCAGTTCTTC
cdr3_aa: CASSPEFTSYNEQFF

d_call: -
clone_size: few
v_call: TRBV3-1
j_call: TRBJ1-3
cdr3_nt: TGTGCCAGCAGCTCCGGAAACACCATATATTTT
cdr3_aa: CASSSGNTIYF

d_call: TRBD1
clone_size: few
v_call: TRBV3-1
j_call: TRBJ2-5
cdr3_nt: TGTGCCAGCAGCCAAGGGACAGGGTATGAGGAGACCCAGTACTTC
cdr3_aa: CASSQGTGYEETQYF

d_call: TRBD2
clone_size: -
v_call: TRBV5-1
j_call: TRBJ2-7
cdr3_nt: TGCGCCAGCAGCTTGGGTGCCCTAGCGGGAGCTGACGAGCAGTACTTC
cdr3_aa: CASSLGALAGADEQYF

d_call: TRBD2
clone_size: many
v_call: TRBV5-1
j_call: TRBJ2-7
cdr3_nt: TGCGCCAGCAGCTTGCCTAGCGGGAGTTTCCACGAGCAGTACTTC
cdr3_aa: CASSLPSGSFHEQYF

d_call: TRBD2
clone_size: many
v_call: TRBV7-6
j_call: TRBJ2-5
cdr3_nt: TGTGCCAGCAGCTTAGTCCTAGCGGGAGTCCAAGAGACCCAGTACTTC
cdr3_aa: CASSLVLAGVQETQYF

d_call: -
clone_size: -
v_call: TRBV12-3/TRBV12-4
j_call: TRBJ1-3
cdr3_nt: TGTGCCAGCAGCCCCGGGACAACTGGAAACACCATATATTTT
cdr3_aa: CASSPGTTGNTIYF

d_call: TRBD1
clone_size: many
v_call: TRBV12-5
j_call: TRBJ2-1
cdr3_nt: TGTGCTAGTGGTTTCGGGACAGGGAACCGCAATGAGCAGTTCTTC
cdr3_aa: CASGFGTGNRNEQFF

d_call: -
clone_size: -
v_call: TRBV9
j_call: TRBJ2-7
cdr3_nt: TGTGCCAGCAGCGTTGAGGTCGGGATGGTCTACGAGCAGTACTTC
cdr3_aa: CASSVEVGMVYEQYF

d_call: TRBD1
clone_size: -
v_call: TRBV7-9
j_call: TRBJ2-6
cdr3_nt: TGTGCCAGCAGGTCGAACAGGGGTCGACCCGGGGCCAACGTCCTGACTTTC
cdr3_aa: CASRSNRGRPGANVLTF

d_call: TRBD2
clone_size: -
v_call: TRBV5-1
j_call: TRBJ2-5
cdr3_nt: TGCGCCAGCAGCTTCCCTAGCGGGAGTGGAGAGACCCAGTACTTC
cdr3_aa: CASSFPSGSGETQYF

d_call: -
clone_size: many
v_call: TRBV5-4
j_call: TRBJ1-2
cdr3_nt: TGTGCCAGCAGCTTGGATGGGGGGAACTATGGCTACACCTTC
cdr3_aa: CASSLDGGNYGYTF

d_call: -
clone_size: -
v_call: TRBV14
j_call: TRBJ2-3
cdr3_nt: TGTGCCAGCAGCCAATTTTCCATCGATACGCAGTATTTT
cdr3_aa: CASSQFSIDTQYF

d_call: TRBD1
clone_size: -
v_call: TRBV9
j_call: TRBJ1-5
cdr3_nt: TGTGCCAGCAGCGTTCAGGGGGGCCATCAGCCCCAGCATTTT
cdr3_aa: CASSVQGGHQPQHF

d_call: -
clone_size: few
v_call: TRBV20-1
j_call: TRBJ1-1
cdr3_nt: TGCAGTGCTAAAATGGTAAATAGCGAAGCTTTCTTT
cdr3_aa: CSAKMVNSEAFF

d_call: TRBD1
clone_size: few
v_call: TRBV5-1
j_call: TRBJ1-6
cdr3_nt: TGCGCCAGCAGCCTCCTGCCGACAGGGTTGGATTCACCCCTCCACTTT
cdr3_aa: CASSLLPTGLDSPLHF

d_call: TRBD2
clone_size: few
v_call: TRBV12-3/TRBV12-4
j_call: TRBJ2-5
cdr3_nt: TGTGCCAGCAGCCCGGGGGGGACCCAGTACTTC
cdr3_aa: CASSPGGTQYF

d_call: TRBD2
clone_size: many
v_call: TRBV5-1
j_call: TRBJ2-1
cdr3_nt: TGCGCCAGCAGCCTCCCGACTAGCGGGAGTACCGATGAGCAGTTCTTC
cdr3_aa: CASSLPTSGSTDEQFF

d_call: -
clone_size: few
v_call: TRBV7-2
j_call: TRBJ2-7
cdr3_nt: TGTGCCAGCAGCTGGGGGACTTACTACGAGCAGTACTTC
cdr3_aa: CASSWGTYYEQYF

d_call: TRBD2
clone_size: many
v_call: TRBV27
j_call: TRBJ2-7
cdr3_nt: TGTGCCAGCAGCCGCCCGGGACTAGCGGGAGGGTACGAGCAGTACTTC
cdr3_aa: CASSRPGLAGGYEQYF